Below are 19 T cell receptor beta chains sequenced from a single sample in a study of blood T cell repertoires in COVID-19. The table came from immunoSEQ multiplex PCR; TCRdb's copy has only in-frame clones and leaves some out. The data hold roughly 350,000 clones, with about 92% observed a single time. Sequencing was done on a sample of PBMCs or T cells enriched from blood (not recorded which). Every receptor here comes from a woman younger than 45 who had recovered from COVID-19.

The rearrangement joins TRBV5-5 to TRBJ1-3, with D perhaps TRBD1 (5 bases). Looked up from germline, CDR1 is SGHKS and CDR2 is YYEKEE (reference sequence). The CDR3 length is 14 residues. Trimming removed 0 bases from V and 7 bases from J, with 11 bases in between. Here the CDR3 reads CASSLEEGWNTIYF. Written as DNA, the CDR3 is TGTGCCAGCAGCTTGGAGGAGGGGTGGAACACCATATATTTT.

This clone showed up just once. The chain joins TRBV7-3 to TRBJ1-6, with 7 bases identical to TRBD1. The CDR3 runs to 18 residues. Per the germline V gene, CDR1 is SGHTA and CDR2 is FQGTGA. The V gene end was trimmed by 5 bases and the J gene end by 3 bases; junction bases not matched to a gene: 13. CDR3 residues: CASSLLDRSSVYNSPLHF. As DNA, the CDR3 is TGTGCCAGCAGCCTCCTGGACAGGTCTTCAGTCTATAATTCACCCCTCCACTTT.

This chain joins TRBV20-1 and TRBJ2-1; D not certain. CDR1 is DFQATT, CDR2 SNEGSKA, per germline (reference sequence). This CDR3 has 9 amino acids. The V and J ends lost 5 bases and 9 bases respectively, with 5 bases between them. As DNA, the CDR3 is TGCAGTGCTCATAGTGAGCAGTTCTTC. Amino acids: CSAHSEQFF.

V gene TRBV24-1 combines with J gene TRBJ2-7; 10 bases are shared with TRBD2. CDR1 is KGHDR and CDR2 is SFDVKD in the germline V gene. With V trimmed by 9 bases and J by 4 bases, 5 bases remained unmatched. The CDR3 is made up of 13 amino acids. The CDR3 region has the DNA TGTGCCACCGGAGCGGGGGGGGGTTACGAGCAGTACTTC. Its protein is CATGAGGGYEQYF.

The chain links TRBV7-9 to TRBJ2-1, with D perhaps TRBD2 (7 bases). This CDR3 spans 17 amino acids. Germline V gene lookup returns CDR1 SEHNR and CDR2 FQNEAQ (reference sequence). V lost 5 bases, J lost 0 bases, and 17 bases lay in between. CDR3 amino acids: CASSLVGGGSSYNEQFF. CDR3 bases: TGTGCCAGCAGCCTGGTAGGGGGGGGTAGCTCCTACAATGAGCAGTTCTTC. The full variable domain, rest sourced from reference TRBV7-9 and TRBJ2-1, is DTGVSQNPRHKITKRGQNVTFRCDPISEHNRLYWYRQTLGQGPEFLTYFQNEAQLEKSRLLSDRFSAERPKGSFSTLEIQRTEQGDSAMYLCASSLVGGGSSYNEQFFGPGTRLTVL.

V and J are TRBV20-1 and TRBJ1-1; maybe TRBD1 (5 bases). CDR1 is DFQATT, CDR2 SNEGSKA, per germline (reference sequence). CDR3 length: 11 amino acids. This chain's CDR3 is CRGQGRTEAFF. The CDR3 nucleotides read TGCAGGGGGCAGGGAAGGACTGAAGCTTTCTTT.

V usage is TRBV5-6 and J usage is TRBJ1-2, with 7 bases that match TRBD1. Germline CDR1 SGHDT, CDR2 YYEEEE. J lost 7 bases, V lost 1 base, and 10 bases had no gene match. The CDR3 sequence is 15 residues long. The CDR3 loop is CASSLMVEGAGGYTF. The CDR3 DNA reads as TGTGCCAGCAGCTTGATGGTAGAGGGGGCTGGTGGCTACACCTTC.

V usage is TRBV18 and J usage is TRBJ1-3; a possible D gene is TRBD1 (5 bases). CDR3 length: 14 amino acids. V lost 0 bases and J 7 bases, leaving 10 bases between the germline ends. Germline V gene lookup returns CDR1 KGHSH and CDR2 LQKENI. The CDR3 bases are TGTGCCAGCTCACCACCAACAGGCCGGAACACCATATATTTT. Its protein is CASSPPTGRNTIYF. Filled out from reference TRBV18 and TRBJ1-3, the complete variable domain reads NAGVMQNPRHLVRRRGQEARLRCSPMKGHSHVYWYRQLPEEGLKFMVYLQKENIIDESGMPKERFSAEFPKEGPSILRIQQVVRGDSAAYFCASSPPTGRNTIYFGEGSWLTVV.

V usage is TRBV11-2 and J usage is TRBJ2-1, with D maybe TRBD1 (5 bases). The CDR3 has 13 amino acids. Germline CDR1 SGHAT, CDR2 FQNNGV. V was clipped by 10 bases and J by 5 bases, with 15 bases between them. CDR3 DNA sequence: TGTGCCACCGGGCAGGGTGTGGACAATGAGCAGTTCTTC. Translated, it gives CATGQGVDNEQFF.

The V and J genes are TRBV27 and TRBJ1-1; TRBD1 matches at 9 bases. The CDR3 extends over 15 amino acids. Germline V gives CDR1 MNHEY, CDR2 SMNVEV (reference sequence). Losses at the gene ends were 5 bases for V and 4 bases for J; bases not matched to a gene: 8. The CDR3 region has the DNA TGTGCCAGCAGTCCTTACAGGGGGCGCGGCACTGAAGCTTTCTTT. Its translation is CASSPYRGRGTEAFF.

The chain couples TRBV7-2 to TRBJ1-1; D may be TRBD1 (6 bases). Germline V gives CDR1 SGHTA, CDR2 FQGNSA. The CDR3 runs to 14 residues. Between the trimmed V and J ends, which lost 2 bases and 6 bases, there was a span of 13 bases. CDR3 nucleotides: TGTGCCAGCAGCTTAAGGGAAGGGGGTCCTGAAGCTTTCTTT. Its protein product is CASSLREGGPEAFF.

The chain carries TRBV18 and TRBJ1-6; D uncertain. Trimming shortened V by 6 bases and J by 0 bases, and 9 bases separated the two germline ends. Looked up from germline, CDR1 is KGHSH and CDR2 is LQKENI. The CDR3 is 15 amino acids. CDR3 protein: CASSLSSSYNSPLHF. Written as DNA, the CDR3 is TGTGCCAGCTCCCTTTCGAGCTCCTATAATTCACCCCTCCACTTT.

CDR3 in amino acids: CASSQDAIGGTGELFF. The CDR3 coding sequence is TGTGCCAGCAGCCAAGACGCGATAGGGGGCACCGGGGAGCTGTTTTTT. The chain links TRBV7-2 to TRBJ2-2; possibly TRBD1 for D (6 bases). Germline-derived CDR1 and CDR2 are SGHTA and FQGNSA. CDR3 length: 16 residues. V lost 5 bases to trimming and J lost 4 bases, with 17 bases between them.

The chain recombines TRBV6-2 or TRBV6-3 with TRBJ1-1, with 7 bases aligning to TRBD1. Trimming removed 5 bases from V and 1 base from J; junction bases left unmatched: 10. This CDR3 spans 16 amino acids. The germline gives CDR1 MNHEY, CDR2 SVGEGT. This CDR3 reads CASSLSINRGNTEAFF. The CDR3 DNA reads TGTGCCAGCAGTCTCTCGATCAACAGGGGGAACACTGAAGCTTTCTTT.

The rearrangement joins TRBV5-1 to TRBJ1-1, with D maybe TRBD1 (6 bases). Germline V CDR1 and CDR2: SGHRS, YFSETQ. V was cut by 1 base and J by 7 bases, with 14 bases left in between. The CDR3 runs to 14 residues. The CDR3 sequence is CASSLQGQQGEAFF. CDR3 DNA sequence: TGCGCCAGCAGCTTGCAGGGGCAGCAGGGTGAAGCTTTCTTT.

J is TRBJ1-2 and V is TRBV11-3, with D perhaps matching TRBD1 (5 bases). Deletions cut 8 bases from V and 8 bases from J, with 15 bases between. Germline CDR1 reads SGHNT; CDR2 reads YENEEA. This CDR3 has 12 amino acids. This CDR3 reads CASSNSGRGYTF. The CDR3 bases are TGTGCCAGCTCGAATTCAGGGCGCGGCTACACCTTC.

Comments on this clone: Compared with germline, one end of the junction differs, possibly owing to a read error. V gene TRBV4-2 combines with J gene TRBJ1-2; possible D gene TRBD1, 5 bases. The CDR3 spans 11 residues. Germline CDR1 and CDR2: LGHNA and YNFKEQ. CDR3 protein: CASSQDWGVSF. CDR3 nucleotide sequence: TGTGCCAGCAGCCAAGATTGGGGGGTATCCTTC.

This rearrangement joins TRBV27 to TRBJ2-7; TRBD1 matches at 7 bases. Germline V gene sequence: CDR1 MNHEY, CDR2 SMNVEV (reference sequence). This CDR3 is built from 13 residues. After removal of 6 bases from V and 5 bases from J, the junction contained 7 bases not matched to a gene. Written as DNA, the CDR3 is TGTGCCAGCAGGCCCCGGGACAGAGACGAGCAGTACTTC. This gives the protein CASRPRDRDEQYF.

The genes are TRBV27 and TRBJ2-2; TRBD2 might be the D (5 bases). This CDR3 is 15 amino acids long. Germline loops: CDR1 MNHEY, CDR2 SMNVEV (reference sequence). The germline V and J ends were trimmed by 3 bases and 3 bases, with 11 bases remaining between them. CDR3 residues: CASSFSGLDTGELFF. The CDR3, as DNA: TGTGCCAGCAGTTTCTCGGGGTTGGACACCGGGGAGCTGTTTTTT.